The clone carrying this TCR beta chain was recorded many times. These data originate in a study of T cells in Graves' hyperthyroidism and ophthalmopathy. RNA transcripts served as the template for amplifying TCR beta CDR3 regions. The TCR CDR3 first-round RT-PCR relied on the HTBI primer set. TCRdb re-analysed the multiplex PCR reads in MiXCR, keeping a single row per CDR3 protein. The table lists about 350,000 distinct CDR3 sequences, roughly 15% of them singletons. The germline V gene encodes CDR1 LNHDA and CDR2 SQIVND (reference sequence). The CDR3 runs to 17 residues. Trimming took 6 bases from V and 0 from J; bases not matched to a gene: 13.

This TCR was recovered from a woman in her 40s with Graves' ophthalmopathy. The V and J genes are TRBV19 and TRBJ1-2; the match to TRBD1 covers 7 bases. Input material: blood. The CDR3 spells CASSQIRTGSSNYGYTF. The DNA of the CDR3 is TGTGCCAGTAGCCAGATCAGGACAGGATCCTCTAACTATGGCTACACCTTC.